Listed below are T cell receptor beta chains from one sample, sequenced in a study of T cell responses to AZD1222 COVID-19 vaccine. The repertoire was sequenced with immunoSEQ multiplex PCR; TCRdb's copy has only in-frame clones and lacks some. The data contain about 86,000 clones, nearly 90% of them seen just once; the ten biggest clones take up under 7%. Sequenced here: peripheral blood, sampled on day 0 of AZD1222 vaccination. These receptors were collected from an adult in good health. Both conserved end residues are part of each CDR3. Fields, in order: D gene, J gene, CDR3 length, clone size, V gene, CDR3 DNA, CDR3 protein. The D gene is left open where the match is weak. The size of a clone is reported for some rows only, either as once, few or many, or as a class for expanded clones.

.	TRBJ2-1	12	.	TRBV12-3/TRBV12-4	TGTGCCAGCAGCCAGCCCTACAATGAGCAGTTCTTC	CASSQPYNEQFF
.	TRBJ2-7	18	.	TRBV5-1	TGCGCCAGCAGCTTAACTGGACCACCGCCCCTCTTTGAGAGCGAGCAGTACTTC	CASSLTGPPPLFESEQYF
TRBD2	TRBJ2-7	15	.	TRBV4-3	TGCGCCAGCAGCCCCATAGCGGGAGAGACCTACGAGCAGTACTTC	CASSPIAGETYEQYF
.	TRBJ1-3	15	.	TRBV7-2	TGTGCCAGCAGCTTAGCGTCAGACTCTGGAAACACCATATATTTT	CASSLASDSGNTIYF
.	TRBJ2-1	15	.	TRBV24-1	TGTGCCACCAGTGATTCGTCGGACTCCTACAATGAGCAGTTCTTC	CATSDSSDSYNEQFF
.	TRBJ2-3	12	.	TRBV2	TGTGCCAGCAGTGTACGGCAAGATACGCAGTATTTT	CASSVRQDTQYF
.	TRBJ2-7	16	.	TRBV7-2	TGTGCCAGCAGCTTGGTCCCCCAGACAGTGACCTACGAGCAGTACTTC	CASSLVPQTVTYEQYF
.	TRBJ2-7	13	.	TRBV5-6	TGTGCCAGCAGCTCGGGACGGACCTACGAGCAGTACTTC	CASSSGRTYEQYF
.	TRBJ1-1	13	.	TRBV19	TGTGCCAGTTTGGGCAGGGCTGACACTGAAGCTTTCTTT	CASLGRADTEAFF
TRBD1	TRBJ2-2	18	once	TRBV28	TGTGCCAGCAGTTCCTATCCGGGACAGGGCTTTAACACCGGGGAGCTGTTTTTT	CASSSYPGQGFNTGELFF
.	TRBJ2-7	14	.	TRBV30	TGTGCCTGGGAACCCTTAGGATCTCCCTACGAGCAGTACTTC	CAWEPLGSPYEQYF
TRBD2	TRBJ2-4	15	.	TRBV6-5	TGTGCCAGCAAGGCTAGCGGGGGAGCCAAAAACATTCAGTACTTC	CASKASGGAKNIQYF
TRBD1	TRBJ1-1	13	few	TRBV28	TGTGCCAGCAGGGGACAGCCGAACACTGAAGCTTTCTTT	CASRGQPNTEAFF
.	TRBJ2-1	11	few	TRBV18	TGTGCCAGCTCAGCTAGCACCGAGCAGTTCTTC	CASSASTEQFF
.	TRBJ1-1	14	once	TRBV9	TGTGCCAGCAGCCACCGGACGGCTCCCACCGAAGCTTTCTTT	CASSHRTAPTEAFF
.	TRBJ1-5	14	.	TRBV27	TGTGCCAGCAGTCCCCAGACATTTTGGCAGCCCCAGCATTTT	CASSPQTFWQPQHF
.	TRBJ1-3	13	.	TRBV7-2	TGTGCCAGCAGCTTATCGTTCGGAAACACCATATATTTT	CASSLSFGNTIYF
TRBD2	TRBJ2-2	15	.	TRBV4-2	TGTGCCAGCAGCCAAGGACTAGCGGCGGGCGGGGAGCTGTTTTTT	CASSQGLAAGGELFF
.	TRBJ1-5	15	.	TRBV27	TGTGCCAGCAGGTTGGGAGGGTTTGGCAATCAGCCCCAGCATTTT	CASRLGGFGNQPQHF